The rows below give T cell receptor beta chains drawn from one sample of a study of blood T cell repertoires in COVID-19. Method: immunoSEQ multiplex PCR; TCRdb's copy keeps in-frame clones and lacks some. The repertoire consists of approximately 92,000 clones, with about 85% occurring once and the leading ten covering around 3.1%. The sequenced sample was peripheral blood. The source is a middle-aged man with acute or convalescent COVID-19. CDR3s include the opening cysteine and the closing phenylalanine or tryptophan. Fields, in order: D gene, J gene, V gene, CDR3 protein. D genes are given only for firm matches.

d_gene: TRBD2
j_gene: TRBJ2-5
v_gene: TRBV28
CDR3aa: CASSPSGGQETQYF

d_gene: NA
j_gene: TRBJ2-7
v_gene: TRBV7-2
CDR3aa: CASSLATLRYEQYF

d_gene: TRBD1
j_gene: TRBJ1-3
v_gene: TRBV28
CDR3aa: CASSPRQGKSSGNTIYF

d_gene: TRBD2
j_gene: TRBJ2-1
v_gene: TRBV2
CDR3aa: CASSEGIRSGGADEQFF

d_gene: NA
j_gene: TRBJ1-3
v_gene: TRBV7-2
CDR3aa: CASSPPQGPGNTIYF

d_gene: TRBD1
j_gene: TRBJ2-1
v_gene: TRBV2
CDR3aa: CASRGSGTVDNEQFF

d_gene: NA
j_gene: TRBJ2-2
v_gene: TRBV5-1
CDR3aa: CASSLVFGDTGELFF

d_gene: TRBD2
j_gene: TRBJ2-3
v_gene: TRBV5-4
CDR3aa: CASSLRGGAGGGYTQYF

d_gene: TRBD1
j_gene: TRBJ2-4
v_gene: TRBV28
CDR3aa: CASSLTGGDIQYF

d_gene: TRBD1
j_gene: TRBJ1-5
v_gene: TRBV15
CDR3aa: CATSSADRGEQPQHF

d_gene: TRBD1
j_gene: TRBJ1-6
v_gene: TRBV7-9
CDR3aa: CGVTTGANFPSPLHF

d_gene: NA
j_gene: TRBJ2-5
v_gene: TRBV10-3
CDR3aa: CAISVTAQETQYF

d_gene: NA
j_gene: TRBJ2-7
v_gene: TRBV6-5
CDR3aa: CASSYRTGVREQYF

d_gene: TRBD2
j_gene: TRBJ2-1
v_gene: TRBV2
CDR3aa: CASSPWTSGYNEQFF

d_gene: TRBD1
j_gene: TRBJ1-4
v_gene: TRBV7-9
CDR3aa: CASSFHRGANEKLFF

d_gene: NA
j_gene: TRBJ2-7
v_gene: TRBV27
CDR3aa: CASSLNLPTDEQYF

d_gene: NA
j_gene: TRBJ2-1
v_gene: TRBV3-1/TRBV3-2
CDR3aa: CASSQGHYNEQFF

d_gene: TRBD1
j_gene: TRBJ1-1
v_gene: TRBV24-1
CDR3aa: CATSGTGNTEAFF

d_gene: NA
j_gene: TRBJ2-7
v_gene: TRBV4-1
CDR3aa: CASSQLTGINEQYF

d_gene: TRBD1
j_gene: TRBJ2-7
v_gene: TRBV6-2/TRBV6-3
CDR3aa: CASSYLTGAYEQYF

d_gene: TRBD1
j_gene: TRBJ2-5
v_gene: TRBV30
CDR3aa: CAWTRGGQGQETQYF

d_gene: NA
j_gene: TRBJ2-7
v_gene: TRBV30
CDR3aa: CAWAGQHEQYF

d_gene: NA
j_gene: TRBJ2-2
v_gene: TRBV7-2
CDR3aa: CASSSDTGELFF

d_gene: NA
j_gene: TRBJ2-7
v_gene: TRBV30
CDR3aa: CAWGGRAGYRYEQYF

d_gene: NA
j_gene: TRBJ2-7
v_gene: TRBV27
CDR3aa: CASSSPGLSYEQYF

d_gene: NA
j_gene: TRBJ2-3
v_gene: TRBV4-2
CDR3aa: CASSQKEGGTDTQYF

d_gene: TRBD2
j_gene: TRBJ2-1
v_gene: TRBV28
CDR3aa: CASLQRELNEQFF